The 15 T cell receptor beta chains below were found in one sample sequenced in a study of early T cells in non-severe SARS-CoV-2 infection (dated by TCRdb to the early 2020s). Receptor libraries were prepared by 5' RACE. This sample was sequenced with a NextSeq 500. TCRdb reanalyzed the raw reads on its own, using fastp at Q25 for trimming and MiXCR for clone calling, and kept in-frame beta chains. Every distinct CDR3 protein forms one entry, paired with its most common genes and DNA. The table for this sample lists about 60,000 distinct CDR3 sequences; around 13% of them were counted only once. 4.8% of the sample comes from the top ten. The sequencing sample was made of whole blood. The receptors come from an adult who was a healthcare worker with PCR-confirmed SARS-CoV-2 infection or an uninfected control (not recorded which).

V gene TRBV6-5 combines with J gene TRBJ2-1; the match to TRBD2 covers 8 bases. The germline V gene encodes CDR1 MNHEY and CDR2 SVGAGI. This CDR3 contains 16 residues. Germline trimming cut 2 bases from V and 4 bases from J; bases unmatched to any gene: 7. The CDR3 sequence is CASSYVAGRTYNEQFF. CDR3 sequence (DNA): TGTGCCAGCAGTTACGTAGCGGGGCGGACGTACAATGAGCAGTTCTTC.

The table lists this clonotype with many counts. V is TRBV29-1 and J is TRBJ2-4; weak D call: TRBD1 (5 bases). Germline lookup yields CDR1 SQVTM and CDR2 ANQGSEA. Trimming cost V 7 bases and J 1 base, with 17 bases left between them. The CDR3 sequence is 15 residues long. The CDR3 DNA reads TGCAGCGGTACGATCAGGGCAGGGGCCAAAAACATTCAGTACTTC. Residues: CSGTIRAGAKNIQYF.

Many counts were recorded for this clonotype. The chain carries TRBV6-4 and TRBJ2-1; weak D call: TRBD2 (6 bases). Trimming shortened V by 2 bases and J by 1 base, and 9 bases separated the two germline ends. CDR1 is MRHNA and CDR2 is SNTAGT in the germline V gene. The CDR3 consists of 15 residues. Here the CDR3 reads CASSDRDSSYNEQFF. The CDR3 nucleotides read TGTGCCAGCAGTGACCGGGACTCTTCCTACAATGAGCAGTTCTTC.

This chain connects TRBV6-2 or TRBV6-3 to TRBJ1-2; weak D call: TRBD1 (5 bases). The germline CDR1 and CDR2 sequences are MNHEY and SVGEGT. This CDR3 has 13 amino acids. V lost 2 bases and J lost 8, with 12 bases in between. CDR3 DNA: TGTGCCAGCAGTTACGGGACCGACCGGGGCTACACCTTC. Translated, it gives CASSYGTDRGYTF.

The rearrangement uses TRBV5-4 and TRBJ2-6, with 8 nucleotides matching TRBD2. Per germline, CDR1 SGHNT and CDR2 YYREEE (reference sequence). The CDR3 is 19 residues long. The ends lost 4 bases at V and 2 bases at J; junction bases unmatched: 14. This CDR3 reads CASSPEISGSSAGANVLTF. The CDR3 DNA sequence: TGTGCCAGCAGCCCGGAGATAAGCGGGAGTAGTGCTGGGGCCAACGTCCTGACTTTC.

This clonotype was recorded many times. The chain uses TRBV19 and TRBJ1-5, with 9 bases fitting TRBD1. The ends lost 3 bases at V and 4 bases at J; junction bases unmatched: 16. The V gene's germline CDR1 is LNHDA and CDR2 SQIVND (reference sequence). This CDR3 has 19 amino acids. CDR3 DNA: TGTGCCAGTAGTATCTCCGGGACAGGGATGTCAGTTGCGAATCAGCCCCAGCATTTT. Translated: CASSISGTGMSVANQPQHF.

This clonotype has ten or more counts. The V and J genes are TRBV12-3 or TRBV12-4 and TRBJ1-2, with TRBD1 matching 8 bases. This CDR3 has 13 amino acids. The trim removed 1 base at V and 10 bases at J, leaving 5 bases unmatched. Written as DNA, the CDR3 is TGTGCCAGCAGTTTAGGACAGGGGTGGGCCTACACCTTC. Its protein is CASSLGQGWAYTF.

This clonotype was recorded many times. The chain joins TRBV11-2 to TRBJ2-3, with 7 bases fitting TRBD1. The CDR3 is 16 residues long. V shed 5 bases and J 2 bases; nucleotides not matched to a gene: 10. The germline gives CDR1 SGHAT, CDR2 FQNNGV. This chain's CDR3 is CASSPRGQFLTDTQYF. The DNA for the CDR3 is TGTGCCAGCAGCCCAAGGGGGCAGTTCCTCACAGATACGCAGTATTTT.

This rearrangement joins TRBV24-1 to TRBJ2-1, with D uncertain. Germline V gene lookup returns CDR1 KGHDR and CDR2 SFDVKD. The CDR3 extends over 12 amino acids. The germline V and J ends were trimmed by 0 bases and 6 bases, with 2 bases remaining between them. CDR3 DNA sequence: TGTGCCACCAGTGATTTGGTCAATGAGCAGTTCTTC. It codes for CATSDLVNEQFF.

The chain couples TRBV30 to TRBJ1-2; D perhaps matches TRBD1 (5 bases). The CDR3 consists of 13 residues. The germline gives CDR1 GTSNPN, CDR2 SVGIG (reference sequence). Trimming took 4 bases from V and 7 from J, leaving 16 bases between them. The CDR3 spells CAWIPGGVSGYTF. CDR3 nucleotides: TGTGCCTGGATCCCGGGGGGAGTAAGTGGCTACACCTTC.

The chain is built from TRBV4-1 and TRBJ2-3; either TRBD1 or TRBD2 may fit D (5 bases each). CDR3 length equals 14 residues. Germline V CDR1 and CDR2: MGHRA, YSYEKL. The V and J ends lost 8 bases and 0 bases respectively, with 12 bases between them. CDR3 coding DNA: TGCGCCAGCCGCCGGGGACCTAGCACAGATACGCAGTATTTT. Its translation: CASRRGPSTDTQYF.

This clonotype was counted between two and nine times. CDR3 sequence reads: CASSLWGQGNSPLHF. The CDR3 region has the DNA TGTGCCAGCAGCTTATGGGGCCAGGGCAATTCACCCCTCCACTTT. The V call is TRBV7-2, the J call TRBJ1-6; D possibly corresponds to TRBD1 (5 bases). The CDR3 has 15 amino acids. V was shortened by 2 bases and J by 7 bases, with 12 bases between the two germline ends. CDR1 SGHTA and CDR2 FQGNSA come from the germline V gene.

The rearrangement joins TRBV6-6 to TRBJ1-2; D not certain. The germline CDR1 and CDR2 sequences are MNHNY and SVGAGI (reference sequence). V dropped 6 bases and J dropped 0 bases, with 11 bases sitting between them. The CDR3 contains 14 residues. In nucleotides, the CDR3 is TGTGCCAGCAGAAGGACTTCAGCTAACTATGGCTACACCTTC. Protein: CASRRTSANYGYTF.

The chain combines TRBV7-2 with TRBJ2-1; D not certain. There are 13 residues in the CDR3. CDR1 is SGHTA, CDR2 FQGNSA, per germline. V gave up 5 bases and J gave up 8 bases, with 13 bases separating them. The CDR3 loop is CASSIGVAYEQFF. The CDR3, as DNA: TGTGCCAGCAGCATAGGCGTTGCCTATGAGCAGTTCTTC.

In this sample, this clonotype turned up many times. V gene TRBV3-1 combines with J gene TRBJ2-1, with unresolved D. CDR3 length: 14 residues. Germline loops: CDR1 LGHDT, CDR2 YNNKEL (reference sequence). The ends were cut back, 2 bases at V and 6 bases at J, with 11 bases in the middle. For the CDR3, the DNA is TGTGCCAGCAGCCAATCCCTTGCCAGCAATGAGCAGTTCTTC. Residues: CASSQSLASNEQFF.